This passage covers 21 T cell receptor beta chains from one sample sequenced in a study of cytomegalovirus exposure and HLA in healthy donors. A multiplex PCR was run with 60 Vbeta primers and 13 Jbeta primers. Some clones are missing from TCRdb's copy, which holds only in-frame ones; the method was immunoSEQ multiplex PCR. The sample has roughly 140,000 clones, over 60% seen once. Sequenced input: PBMCs. These receptors all stem from a male donor in good health and CMV-seronegative.

The rearrangement joins TRBV2 to TRBJ2-4, with 7 bases fitting TRBD2. With V trimmed by 5 bases and J by 5 bases, 6 bases remained unmatched. This CDR3 has 14 residues. Germline CDR1 reads SNHLY; CDR2 reads FYNNEI. The CDR3 nucleotides are TGTGCCAGCAGTTTCGCGGGGGTGGAAAACATTCAGTACTTC. Its translation: CASSFAGVENIQYF. The full variable domain, with the rest looked up from reference TRBV2 and TRBJ2-4, is EPEVTQTPSHQVTQMGQEVILRCVPISNHLYFYWYRQILGQKVEFLVSFYNNEISEKSEIFDDQFSVERPDGSNFTLKIRSTKLEDSAMYFCASSFAGVENIQYFGAGTRLSVL.

In its sample, this clone was seen once. The genes are TRBV6-5 and TRBJ1-2; 9 bases align to TRBD1. Germline trimming cut 4 bases from V and 4 bases from J; bases unmatched to any gene: 10. The CDR3 runs 16 residues. Germline V gene sequence: CDR1 MNHEY, CDR2 SVGAGI. The CDR3: CASSSRDRVWAYGYTF. The CDR3 DNA reads TGTGCCAGCAGTTCCCGGGACAGGGTCTGGGCCTATGGCTACACCTTC.

Here the CDR3 DNA reads TGCAGCGTTTTGACAGGGGCTGGTTCACCCCTCCACTTT. Residues: CSVLTGAGSPLHF. The V call is TRBV29-1, the J call TRBJ1-6, with 8 positions matching TRBD1. V dropped 5 bases and J dropped 9; count of bases not matched to a gene: 6. Germline-derived CDR1 and CDR2 are SQVTM and ANQGSEA. This CDR3 contains 13 residues.

The chain couples TRBV6-5 to TRBJ1-2, with a weak D call TRBD1 (5 bases). Trimming stripped 2 bases from V and 8 bases from J, with 18 bases between. The CDR3 loop spans 15 amino acids. Germline V lookup: CDR1 MNHEY, CDR2 SVGAGI. The CDR3 spells CASSYGRGGADGYTF. Here the CDR3 DNA reads TGTGCCAGCAGTTACGGGAGGGGAGGGGCTGACGGCTACACCTTC.

This chain connects TRBV2 to TRBJ1-1; tentatively, D is TRBD1 (6 bases). The CDR3 sequence is 14 residues long. The V end lost 4 bases, the J end lost 1 base, and 10 bases lay between the germline ends. The V gene's germline CDR1 is SNHLY and CDR2 FYNNEI. In DNA, the CDR3 is TGTGCCAGCAGTGTAGCGGGACAGAACACTGAAGCTTTCTTT. Protein product: CASSVAGQNTEAFF.

Only one count was recorded for this clone. This chain connects TRBV11-2 to TRBJ1-5; possible D gene TRBD1, 6 bases. The germline CDR1 and CDR2 sequences are SGHAT and FQNNGV. There are 15 residues in the CDR3. The ends were cut back, 2 bases at V and 0 bases at J, with 8 bases in the middle. CDR3 in DNA: TGTGCCAGCAGCTTATCGGACAGTAGCAATCAGCCCCAGCATTTT. Translated: CASSLSDSSNQPQHF.

This clone was seen a single time. The chain has TRBV7-9 and TRBJ1-1; TRBD1 is a possible D gene (6 bases). The CDR3 spans 14 residues. CDR1 and CDR2 from the germline V gene are SEHNR and FQNEAQ (reference sequence). The V gene lost 6 bases and the J gene lost 8 bases, with 19 bases spanning the gap. The CDR3 DNA is TGTGCCAGCAGACGAGAGGGGGAAGGGGCCGAAGCTTTCTTT. Residues: CASRREGEGAEAFF.

This clone was picked up a small number of times. This chain uses TRBV7-3 with TRBJ2-5; TRBD2 matches at 7 bases. There are 13 residues in the CDR3. J lost 5 bases, V lost 3 bases, and 3 bases had no gene match. CDR1 is SGHTA and CDR2 is FQGTGA in the germline V gene. This chain's CDR3 is CASSFGTTETQYF. The CDR3 nucleotides are TGTGCCAGCAGCTTCGGGACTACGGAGACCCAGTACTTC.

This clone was recorded once. This chain joins TRBV6-5 and TRBJ2-7; 13 nucleotides line up with TRBD2. Germline assignment: CDR1 MNHEY and CDR2 SVGAGI. This CDR3 contains 15 residues. The J segment lost 5 bases and the V segment lost 6 bases, leaving 7 bases of the junction unmatched. DNA of the CDR3: TGTGCCAGCAGACCAACGGGGACTAGCGGGGACGAGCAGTACTTC. Protein sequence: CASRPTGTSGDEQYF.

There are a few counts of this clone. J is TRBJ2-7 and V is TRBV30; the match to TRBD1 covers 8 bases. Germline V gene lookup returns CDR1 GTSNPN and CDR2 SVGIG (reference sequence). V shed 5 bases, J shed 5 bases, and the junction held 5 bases outside the gene matches. This CDR3 comprises 12 residues. The CDR3 region is CAWDRQGNEQYF. The CDR3 nucleotides read TGTGCCTGGGATAGACAGGGGAACGAGCAGTACTTC.

The chain combines TRBV19 with TRBJ1-3; a possible D gene is TRBD1 (5 bases). Germline values: CDR1 LNHDA, CDR2 SQIVND (reference sequence). The CDR3 contains 17 residues. V was shortened by 3 bases and J by 0 bases, with 15 bases between the two germline ends. CDR3 residues: CASSMSGRASSGNTIYF. CDR3 DNA sequence: TGTGCCAGTAGTATGTCCGGCAGGGCGAGCTCTGGAAACACCATATATTTT.

The chain recombines TRBV27 with TRBJ2-4; perhaps TRBD1 as D (6 bases). Germline V gene lookup returns CDR1 MNHEY and CDR2 SMNVEV (reference sequence). V was cut by 5 bases and J by 2 bases, with 22 bases left in between. The CDR3 loop spans 18 amino acids. The CDR3 here is CASSPSTEGVMSKNIQYF. CDR3 DNA sequence: TGTGCCAGCAGTCCGTCGACAGAGGGGGTTATGTCCAAAAACATTCAGTACTTC.

DNA for the CDR3: TGTGCCAGCAGTTATTCCGACACAGGATTCGACTACACCTTC. Protein sequence: CASSYSDTGFDYTF. The V call is TRBV6-5, the J call TRBJ1-2, with TRBD1 as a possible D gene (5 bases). The CDR3 loop spans 14 amino acids. The V gene lost 3 bases and the J gene lost 10 bases, with 18 bases spanning the gap. Germline V lookup: CDR1 MNHEY, CDR2 SVGAGI.

This chain joins TRBV7-9 and TRBJ1-5; a possible D gene is TRBD1 (5 bases). Trimming shortened V by 5 bases and J by 7 bases, and 12 bases separated the two germline ends. Per the germline V gene, CDR1 is SEHNR and CDR2 is FQNEAQ (reference sequence). This CDR3 spans 13 amino acids. The chain's CDR3 is CASSLDSPQPQHF. Written as DNA, the CDR3 is TGTGCCAGCAGCCTCGACAGTCCCCAGCCCCAGCATTTT.

This sequence joins TRBV12-5 and TRBJ1-2; 7 nucleotides line up with TRBD1. CDR1 is LGHNT and CDR2 is FRNRAP in the germline V gene. The CDR3 covers 17 residues. V shed 0 bases, J shed 5 bases, and the junction held 12 bases outside the gene matches. DNA for the CDR3: TGTGCTAGTGGTTTGGTATCTGGGACAGCAATTTCGTATGGCTACACCTTC. Translating gives CASGLVSGTAISYGYTF. Looking up the rest from reference TRBV12-5 and TRBJ1-2 gives the full variable domain: DARVTQTPRHKVTEMGQEVTMRCQPILGHNTVFWYRQTMMQGLELLAYFRNRAPLDDSGMPKDRFSAEMPDATLATLKIQPSEPRDSAVYFCASGLVSGTAISYGYTFGSGTRLTVV.

This rearrangement joins TRBV7-2 to TRBJ2-1, with D possibly matching TRBD2 (5 bases). Germline V gene data show CDR1 as SGHTA and CDR2 as FQGNSA. The CDR3 consists of 15 residues. The V gene lost 0 bases and the J gene lost 6 bases, with 12 bases spanning the gap. CDR3 in DNA: TGTGCCAGCAGCTTAGCCCCACGCCGGGGCAATGAGCAGTTCTTC. It is translated as CASSLAPRRGNEQFF. Full variable domain (rest looked up from reference TRBV7-2 and TRBJ2-1): GAGVSQSPSNKVTEKGKDVELRCDPISGHTALYWYRQSLGQGLEFLIYFQGNSAPDKSGLPSDRFSAERTGGSVSTLTIQRTQQEDSAVYLCASSLAPRRGNEQFFGPGTRLTVL.

J is TRBJ2-1 and V is TRBV12-5; D possibly corresponds to TRBD2 (5 bases). V lost 2 bases and J 8 bases, leaving 13 bases between the germline ends. There are 14 residues in the CDR3. Germline values: CDR1 LGHNT, CDR2 FRNRAP. The chain's CDR3 is CASGLWTLGDEQFF. CDR3 coding DNA: TGTGCTAGTGGTTTGTGGACCCTGGGAGATGAGCAGTTCTTC.

The chain carries TRBV7-9 and TRBJ1-3; D remains ambiguous. Germline V gives CDR1 SEHNR, CDR2 FQNEAQ (reference sequence). This CDR3 region has 17 residues. The V and J ends lost 1 base and 0 bases respectively, with 13 bases between them. CDR3 DNA sequence: TGTGCCAGCAGCTTAGGGGCCGGATCTCTCTCTGGAAACACCATATATTTT. Its translation: CASSLGAGSLSGNTIYF.

The chain links TRBV5-6 to TRBJ2-1; 8 bases line up with TRBD2. V shed 6 bases and J 8 bases; nucleotides not matched to a gene: 16. The CDR3 contains 16 residues. From germline, CDR1 is SGHDT and CDR2 YYEEEE. The CDR3: CASTWTGAGGRDEQFF. DNA for the CDR3: TGTGCCAGCACTTGGACGGGCGCGGGAGGAAGGGATGAGCAGTTCTTC.

The V gene is TRBV5-1, the J gene TRBJ2-7; D gene unclear. V lost 2 bases and J 0 bases, leaving 9 bases between the germline ends. CDR3 length: 14 amino acids. CDR1 and CDR2 (germline): SGHRS, YFSETQ. The CDR3 protein is CASSFDTYSYEQYF. CDR3 nucleotides: TGCGCCAGCAGCTTCGACACCTACTCCTACGAGCAGTACTTC.

J is TRBJ2-1 and V is TRBV7-2; 9 bases line up with TRBD2. The CDR3 consists of 15 residues. V dropped 2 bases and J dropped 7; count of bases not matched to a gene: 6. CDR1 is SGHTA and CDR2 is FQGNSA in the germline V gene. For the CDR3, the DNA is TGTGCCAGCAGCTTATGGGTAGCGGGAGCAAATGAGCAGTTCTTC. Protein sequence: CASSLWVAGANEQFF.